These 20 T cell receptor beta chains came from one sample sequenced in a study of Graves' ophthalmopathy and Graves' hyperthyroidism (dated by TCRdb to the late 2010s). The sample was run on an Illumina HiSeq 2000. For repertoire sequencing, TCR beta CDR3 regions were amplified from RNA transcripts. The first round was an RT-PCR using HTBI primers with the Qiagen OneStep RT-PCR kit, and this first round was followed by a second-round multiplex PCR, then size selection and purification. TCRdb ran its own pipeline on the public reads, namely fastp trimming at Q25 and MiXCR clone calling, and kept in-frame beta chains. CDR3 protein sequences are deduplicated, and each keeps its most common genes and DNA. In all, the sample holds some 200,000 distinct CDR3 sequences, and over 25% of those were seen once. Jointly, the top ten make up approximately 9.6% of the sample. The specimen was peripheral blood. Receptors were obtained from a middle-aged man with Graves' ophthalmopathy. Donor details come from another sample of the same person, matched by shared clones.

This clonotype was recorded many times. A much larger clonotype is one base distant, so this may be a read error. The chain carries TRBV6-2 or TRBV6-3 and TRBJ2-4; tentative D call: TRBD1 (6 bases). The CDR3 runs 13 residues. CDR1 is MNHEY, CDR2 SVGEGT, per germline. V was cut by 6 bases and J by 12 bases, with 18 bases left in between. In nucleotides, the CDR3 is TGTGCCAGCAGCTGGGACCACGGGGACACTCAGTACTTC. This sequence encodes CASSWDHGDTQYF.

This clonotype showed up many times. The chain's CDR3 is CASSFRAKGTGELFF. The CDR3 nucleotides are TGTGCCAGCAGTTTTAGGGCCAAGGGGACCGGGGAGCTGTTTTTT. The chain joins TRBV28 to TRBJ2-2, with D tentatively TRBD1 (5 bases). The CDR3 length is 15 residues. Trimming stripped 3 bases from V and 5 bases from J, with 13 bases between. The germline gives CDR1 MDHEN, CDR2 SYDVKM.

The CDR3: CASSLDLVVSPLHF. CDR3 DNA sequence: TGTGCCAGCAGCTTAGACTTGGTGGTTTCACCCCTCCACTTT. This chain connects TRBV7-2 to TRBJ1-6; no reliable D call. The CDR3 runs 14 residues. CDR1 is SGHTA, CDR2 FQGNSA, per germline. V lost 1 base, J lost 9 bases, and 10 bases lay in between.

V is TRBV6-2 or TRBV6-3 and J is TRBJ1-2, with unresolved D. Between the trimmed V and J ends, which lost 7 bases and 7 bases, there was a span of 19 bases. There are 14 residues in the CDR3. Germline V gene lookup returns CDR1 MNHEY and CDR2 SVGEGT. The CDR3 loop reads CASIGSVGDPGYTF. In nucleotides, the CDR3 is TGTGCCAGCATCGGTTCGGTTGGAGACCCTGGCTACACCTTC.

This clonotype has ten or more counts. The chain recombines TRBV12-3 or TRBV12-4 with TRBJ2-7, with D tentatively TRBD1 (7 bases). Between the trimmed V and J ends, which lost 6 bases and 5 bases, there was a span of 11 bases. The CDR3 is 12 residues long. This CDR3 is CASSQGEDEQYF. The CDR3 nucleotides are TGTGCCAGCAGCCAGGGGGAGGACGAGCAGTACTTC.

This clonotype appeared many times. This sequence joins TRBV4-1 and TRBJ2-5; D is uncertain. V was shortened by 4 bases and J by 5 bases, with 14 bases between the two germline ends. Looked up from germline, CDR1 is MGHRA and CDR2 is YSYEKL. The CDR3 loop spans 14 amino acids. The CDR3 region is CASSRRLGRETQYF. Written as DNA, the CDR3 is TGCGCCAGCAGCCGAAGACTTGGTCGGGAGACCCAGTACTTC.

This clonotype was picked up many times. The chain couples TRBV6-5 to TRBJ1-2; D remains ambiguous. V lost 2 bases and J 5 bases, leaving 9 bases between the germline ends. This CDR3 region has 13 residues. Germline CDR1 MNHEY, CDR2 SVGAGI. For the CDR3, the DNA is TGTGCCAGCAGTTACAGGGTTGGTTATGGCTACACCTTC. Translation gives CASSYRVGYGYTF.

This sequence joins TRBV6-2 or TRBV6-3 and TRBJ2-5; 11 positions agree with TRBD2. The V and J ends lost 4 bases and 4 bases, in that order; junction bases with no gene match: 8. The CDR3 is 16 amino acids. Germline CDR1 and CDR2: MNHEY and SVGEGT. This chain's CDR3 is CASSLRLAGLRETQYF. The DNA for the CDR3 is TGTGCCAGCAGTTTAAGACTAGCGGGGTTAAGAGAGACCCAGTACTTC.

This clonotype has only a few counts. The CDR3 nucleotides read TGTGCCAGCAGTGGCAGACAGGGTCGTTCACCCCTCCACTTT. Its translation is CASSGRQGRSPLHF. J is TRBJ1-6 and V is TRBV6-1, with 7 nucleotides matching TRBD1. Germline CDR1 and CDR2: MNHNS and SASEGT. There are 14 residues in the CDR3. Trimming cost V 4 bases and J 9 bases; bases outside gene matches: 6.

This chain joins TRBV28 and TRBJ2-7, with 7 bases matching TRBD1. The V segment lost 5 bases and the J segment 6 bases; nucleotides outside the gene matches: 16. Germline values: CDR1 MDHEN, CDR2 SYDVKM. The CDR3 contains 16 residues. DNA of the CDR3: TGTGCCAGCAGTACCGGTACTGGGACAGTGGGCCGCGAGCAGTACTTC. Amino acids: CASSTGTGTVGREQYF.

The genes are TRBV20-1 and TRBJ2-5; tentatively, D is TRBD2 (6 bases). V lost 0 bases, J lost 5 bases, and 13 bases lay in between. The CDR3 length is 14 residues. Germline CDR1 is DFQATT and CDR2 is SNEGSKA (reference sequence). The CDR3 nucleotides read TGCAGTGCTAGAGAGGGGACTCCTGTGGAGACCCAGTACTTC. This encodes CSAREGTPVETQYF.

This clonotype has at least ten counts. This chain joins TRBV6-1 and TRBJ2-7; perhaps TRBD2 as D (7 bases). V was shortened by 1 base and J by 4 bases, with 17 bases between the two germline ends. Germline V gene data show CDR1 as MNHNS and CDR2 as SASEGT. This CDR3 comprises 16 residues. Here the CDR3 DNA reads TGTGCCAGCAGTGAAGGGCATCGGGGGGCTGAATACGAGCAGTACTTC. Protein: CASSEGHRGAEYEQYF.

This clonotype appeared many times. This chain links TRBV7-2 with TRBJ1-6, with no clear D. Per germline, CDR1 SGHTA and CDR2 FQGNSA. Trimming took off 2 bases at V and 7 bases at J, with 9 bases between the two ends. There are 14 residues in the CDR3. The CDR3 sequence: CASSLNSRNSPLHF. In nucleotides, the CDR3 is TGTGCCAGCAGCTTAAACTCCCGAAATTCACCCCTCCACTTT.

The table lists this clonotype with a count of one. The chain joins TRBV6-2 or TRBV6-3 to TRBJ2-5, with D possibly TRBD2 on 6 matching bases. This CDR3 comprises 14 residues. V was cut by 2 bases and J by 5 bases, with 12 bases left in between. The germline V gene has CDR1 MNHEY and CDR2 SVGEGT. CDR3 nucleotide sequence: TGTGCCAGCAGTTACAACCGGGAGTGGGAGACCCAGTACTTC. Its translation is CASSYNREWETQYF.

This clonotype has a count of ten or more. V usage is TRBV28 and J usage is TRBJ1-3; TRBD1 aligns across 8 bases. This CDR3 spans 14 amino acids. CDR1 MDHEN and CDR2 SYDVKM come from the germline V gene. V lost 6 bases and J lost 7; bases outside the gene matches: 8. CDR3 in DNA: TGTGCCAGCAGAACGACAGGGGAAGGTAACACCATATATTTT. Translated: CASRTTGEGNTIYF.

This clonotype was seen repeatedly, ten times or more. The CDR3 DNA reads as TGTGCCAGCAGCTCCGGGACTAGCGCAGATACGCAGTATTTT. Translation: CASSSGTSADTQYF. The chain combines TRBV12-3 or TRBV12-4 with TRBJ2-3; the match to TRBD2 covers 10 bases. The CDR3 spans 14 residues. V dropped 6 bases and J dropped 4; count of bases not matched to a gene: 4.

The sample holds many counts of this clonotype. The chain has TRBV6-1 and TRBJ1-5; D is undetermined. Germline CDR1 reads MNHNS; CDR2 reads SASEGT. The CDR3 is 14 residues long. V lost 2 bases to trimming and J lost 1 base, with 6 bases between them. CDR3 loop: CASSESWSNQPQHF. The CDR3 DNA reads as TGTGCCAGCAGTGAATCGTGGAGCAATCAGCCCCAGCATTTT.

This clonotype was recorded many times. This sequence joins TRBV20-1 and TRBJ2-7, with 9 positions matching TRBD2. From germline, CDR1 is DFQATT and CDR2 SNEGSKA (reference sequence). There are 14 residues in the CDR3. Trimming at V came to 6 bases and at J to 3 bases, leaving 9 bases not matched to a gene. The CDR3 DNA follows: TGCAGTGCCGAGCAAGCGGGAGGCCTCTACGAGCAGTACTTC. Translated: CSAEQAGGLYEQYF.

At least ten counts were recorded for this clonotype. The chain couples TRBV28 to TRBJ1-2; 9 bases are shared with TRBD1. The V and J ends lost 3 bases and 6 bases, in that order; junction bases with no gene match: 5. The CDR3 loop spans 14 amino acids. Germline V gene data show CDR1 as MDHEN and CDR2 as SYDVKM. The CDR3 DNA is TGTGCCAGCAGTTTGGGTGGACAGGGGAATGGCTACACCTTC. This sequence encodes CASSLGGQGNGYTF.

This clonotype was recorded many times. The gene calls are TRBV5-1 and TRBJ1-1, with a possible D match to TRBD1 (5 bases). The V and J ends lost 10 bases and 0 bases respectively, with 22 bases between them. The CDR3 is made up of 16 amino acids. Looked up from germline, CDR1 is SGHRS and CDR2 is YFSETQ. The CDR3 region has the DNA TGCGCCTCCTCGGCGGGGGGAGTTTTTATGAACACTGAAGCTTTCTTT. Its translation is CASSAGGVFMNTEAFF.